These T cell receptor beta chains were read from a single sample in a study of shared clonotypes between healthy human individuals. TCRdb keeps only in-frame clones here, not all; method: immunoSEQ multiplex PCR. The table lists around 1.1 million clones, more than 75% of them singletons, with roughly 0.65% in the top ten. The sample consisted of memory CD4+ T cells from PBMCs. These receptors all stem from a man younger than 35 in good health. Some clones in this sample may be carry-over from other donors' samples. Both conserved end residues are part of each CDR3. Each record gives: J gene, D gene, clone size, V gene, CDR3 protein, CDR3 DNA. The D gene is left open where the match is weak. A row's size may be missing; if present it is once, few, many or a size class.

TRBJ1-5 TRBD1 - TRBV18 CASSQGTAGNQPQHF TGTGCCAGCTCACAGGGGACAGCGGGCAATCAGCCCCAGCATTTT
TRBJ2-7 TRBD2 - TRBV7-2 CASSTHPPSGGMEYEQYF TGTGCCAGCAGCACCCACCCCCCTAGCGGGGGGATGGAATACGAGCAGTACTTC
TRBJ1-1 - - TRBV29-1 CSVHLNTEAFF TGCAGCGTTCATCTGAACACTGAAGCTTTCTTT
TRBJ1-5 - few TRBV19 CASSAGHSYRNQPQHF TGTGCCAGTAGTGCTGGTCACAGTTATCGCAATCAGCCCCAGCATTTT
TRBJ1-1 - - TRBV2 CASGRDTEAFF TGTGCCAGCGGAAGGGACACTGAAGCTTTCTTT
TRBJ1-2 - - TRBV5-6 CASSLDGVYTF TGTGCCAGCAGCTTGGATGGTGTCTACACCTTC
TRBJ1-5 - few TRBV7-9 CASSLSDGSNQPQHF TGTGCCAGCAGCTTATCCGACGGTAGCAATCAGCCCCAGCATTTT
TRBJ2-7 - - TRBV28 CASSLQSGISYEQYF TGTGCCAGCAGTTTACAGTCCGGGATTTCCTACGAGCAGTACTTC
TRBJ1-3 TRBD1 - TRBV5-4 CASSLAGQGAPGNTIYF TGTGCCAGCAGCTTGGCGGGACAGGGGGCTCCTGGAAACACCATATATTTT
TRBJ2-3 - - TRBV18 CASSLNRGQGDTQYF TGTGCCAGCTCATTGAACCGGGGGCAGGGAGATACGCAGTATTTT
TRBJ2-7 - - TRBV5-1 CASSSNTGTPYEQYF TGCGCCAGCAGCTCAAATACCGGGACACCTTACGAGCAGTACTTC
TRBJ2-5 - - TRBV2 CASSEIVGFQETQYF TGTGCCAGCAGTGAAATAGTTGGATTCCAAGAGACCCAGTACTTC
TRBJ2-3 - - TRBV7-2 CASSFQGPQVQYF TGTGCCAGCAGCTTCCAGGGACCTCAGGTGCAGTATTTT
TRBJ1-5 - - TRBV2 CASNRDTNQPQHF TGTGCCAGCAACAGGGACACCAATCAGCCCCAGCATTTT
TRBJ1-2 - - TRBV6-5 CASSRTLSAYGYTF TGTGCCAGCAGCCGGACCCTTTCGGCCTATGGCTACACCTTC
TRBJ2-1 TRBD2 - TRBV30 CAWNGGEQFF TGTGCCTGGAACGGGGGGGAGCAGTTCTTC